A single T cell receptor beta chain is shown here with its context. Its antigen is unknown. Only in-frame clones appear in the TCRdb table, and some are missing; sequencing was by immunoSEQ multiplex PCR. Of more than 2 million clones in the sample, approximately 95% are singletons; the top ten hold 0.1% to 0.15%. The entry originates in a study of shared clonotypes between healthy human individuals. Study-level background: Donors consisted of a couple of women and a few men between 18 and 49.

Overall study results and limits: Tissue TCR repertoires likely differ from these blood-only repertoires.

Germline-derived CDR1 and CDR2 are SGDLS and YYNGEE. Trimming shortened V by 1 base and J by 7 bases, and 11 bases separated the two germline ends. CDR3 length: 14 residues. This receptor was taken from a man younger than 35 in good health. V is TRBV9 and J is TRBJ2-2; no definite D call. The sequencing sample was made of naive CD4+ T cells sorted from blood. As to subset: CD45RA+ positively selected. The CDR3, as DNA: TGTGCCAGCAGCGTAACATTAGGTGGCGGGGAGCTGTTTTTT. Translation gives CASSVTLGGGELFF.